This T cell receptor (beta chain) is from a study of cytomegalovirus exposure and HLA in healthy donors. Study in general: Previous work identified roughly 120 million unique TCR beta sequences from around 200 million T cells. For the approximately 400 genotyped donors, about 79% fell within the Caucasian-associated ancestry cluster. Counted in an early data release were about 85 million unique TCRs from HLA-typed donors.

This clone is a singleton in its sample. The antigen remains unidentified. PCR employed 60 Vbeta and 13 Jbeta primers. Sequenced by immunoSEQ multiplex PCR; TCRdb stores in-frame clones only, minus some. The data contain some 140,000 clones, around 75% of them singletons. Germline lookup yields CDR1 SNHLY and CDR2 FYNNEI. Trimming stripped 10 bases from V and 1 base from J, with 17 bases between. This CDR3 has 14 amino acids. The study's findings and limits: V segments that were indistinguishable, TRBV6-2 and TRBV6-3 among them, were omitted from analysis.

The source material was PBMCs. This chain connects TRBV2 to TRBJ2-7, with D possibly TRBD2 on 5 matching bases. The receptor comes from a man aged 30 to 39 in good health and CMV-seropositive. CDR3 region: CATRSRGGSYEQYF. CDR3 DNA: TGTGCCACCCGTTCCCGGGGTGGATCCTACGAGCAGTACTTC.